The sequence of this T cell receptor beta chain was determined in a study of human T cells and chemical hapten exposure. Study details: Investigators sensitized roughly 2 cm by roughly 2 cm of upper inner arm skin with 2% DPC. Per-sample TCR yield variability stemmed mainly from small pooled library volume differences.

Indicated time point: patch test 1, 2 weeks after DPC sensitization. The treatment was: therapeutic diphenylcyclopropenone sensitization with weekly scalp DPC. Comment on this clonotype: Its antigen is undetermined.

Study-wide results and caveats: Expanded TCRs made up significantly more big CDR3 similarity clusters than controls did.

Per germline, CDR1 MNHEY and CDR2 SVGEGT. The CDR3 runs to 17 residues. V lost 5 bases, J lost 6 bases, and 22 bases lay in between. TCRdb used MiXCR to reprocess the RACE reads, holding one entry per CDR3 protein. Among about 380,000 distinct CDR3 sequences, approximately 5% were seen once, and the ten largest hold about 2.1%. J is TRBJ1-4 and V is TRBV6-2 or TRBV6-3; D is uncertain. This sequence originates from a woman between 50 and 59 years old with alopecia areata. Some clones in this sample may be carry-over from other donors' samples. The sequenced sample was whole blood, obtained in connection with sensitization to the hapten diphenylcyclopropenone (DPC). CDR3 region: CASSPIPGGLTDEKLFF. Written as DNA, the CDR3 is TGTGCCAGCAGTCCTATACCAGGAGGGTTGACGGATGAAAAACTGTTTTTT.